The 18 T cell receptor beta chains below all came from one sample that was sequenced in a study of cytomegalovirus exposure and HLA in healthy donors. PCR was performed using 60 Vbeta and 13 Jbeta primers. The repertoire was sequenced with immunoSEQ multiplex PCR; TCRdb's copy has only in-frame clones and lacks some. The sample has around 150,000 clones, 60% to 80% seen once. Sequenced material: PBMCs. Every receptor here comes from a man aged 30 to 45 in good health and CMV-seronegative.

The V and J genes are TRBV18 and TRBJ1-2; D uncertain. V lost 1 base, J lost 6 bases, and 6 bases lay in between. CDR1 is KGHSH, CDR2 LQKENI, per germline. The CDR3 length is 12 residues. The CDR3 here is CASSPLPDGYTF. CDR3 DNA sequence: TGTGCCAGCTCACCACTCCCGGATGGCTACACCTTC.

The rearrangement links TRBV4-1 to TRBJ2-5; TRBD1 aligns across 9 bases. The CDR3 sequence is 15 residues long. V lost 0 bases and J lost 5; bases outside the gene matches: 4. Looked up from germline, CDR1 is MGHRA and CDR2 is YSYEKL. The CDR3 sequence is CASSQDGTGMETQYF. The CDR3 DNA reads TGCGCCAGCAGCCAAGATGGGACAGGGATGGAGACCCAGTACTTC.

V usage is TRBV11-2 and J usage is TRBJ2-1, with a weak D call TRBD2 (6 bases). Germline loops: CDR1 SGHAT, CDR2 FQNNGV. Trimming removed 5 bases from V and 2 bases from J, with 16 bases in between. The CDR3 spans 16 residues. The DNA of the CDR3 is TGTGCCAGCAGCCCCATGGCCGGGGGTCCCTACAATGAGCAGTTCTTC. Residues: CASSPMAGGPYNEQFF.

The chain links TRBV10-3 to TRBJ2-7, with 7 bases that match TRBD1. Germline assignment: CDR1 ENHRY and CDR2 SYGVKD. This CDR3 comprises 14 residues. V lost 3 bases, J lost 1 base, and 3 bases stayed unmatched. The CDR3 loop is CAISDRQGSYEQYF. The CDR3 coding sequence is TGTGCCATCAGTGACCGACAGGGTTCCTACGAGCAGTACTTC.

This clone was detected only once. In DNA form, the CDR3 reads TGTGCCTGGAGTGTAACGCGGACAGGGCGTGGGGCCAACGTCCTGACTTTC. Translated, it gives CAWSVTRTGRGANVLTF. The chain links TRBV30 to TRBJ2-6; 8 nucleotides align to TRBD1. This CDR3 has 17 residues. CDR1 GTSNPN and CDR2 SVGIG come from the germline V gene (reference sequence). V was pared by 0 bases and J by 3 bases, with 7 bases of the junction left unmatched. Filled out from reference TRBV30 and TRBJ2-6, the complete variable domain reads SQTIHQWPATLVQPVGSPLSLECTVEGTSNPNLYWYRQAAGRGLQLLFYSVGIGQISSEVPQNLSASRPQDRQFILSSKKLLLSDSGFYLCAWSVTRTGRGANVLTFGAGSRLTVL.

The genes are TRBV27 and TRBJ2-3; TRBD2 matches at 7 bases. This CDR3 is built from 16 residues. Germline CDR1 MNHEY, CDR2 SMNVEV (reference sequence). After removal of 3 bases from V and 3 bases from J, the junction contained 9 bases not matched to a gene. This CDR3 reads CASSFLLGRGTDTQYF. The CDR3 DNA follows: TGTGCCAGCAGTTTCCTCCTAGGGCGGGGGACAGATACGCAGTATTTT.

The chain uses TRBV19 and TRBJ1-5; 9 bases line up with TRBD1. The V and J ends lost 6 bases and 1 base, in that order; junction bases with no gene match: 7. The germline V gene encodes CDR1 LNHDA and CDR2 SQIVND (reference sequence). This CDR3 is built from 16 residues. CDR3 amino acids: CASRTGGYLSNQPQHF. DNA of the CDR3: TGTGCCAGTAGAACAGGGGGCTATCTAAGCAATCAGCCCCAGCATTTT.

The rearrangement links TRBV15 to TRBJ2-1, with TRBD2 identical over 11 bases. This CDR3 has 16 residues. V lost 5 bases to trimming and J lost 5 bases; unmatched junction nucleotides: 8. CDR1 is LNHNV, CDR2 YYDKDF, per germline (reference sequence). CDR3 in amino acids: CATSGTGTSGHNEQFF. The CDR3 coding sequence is TGTGCCACCAGCGGCACAGGGACTAGCGGACACAATGAGCAGTTCTTC.

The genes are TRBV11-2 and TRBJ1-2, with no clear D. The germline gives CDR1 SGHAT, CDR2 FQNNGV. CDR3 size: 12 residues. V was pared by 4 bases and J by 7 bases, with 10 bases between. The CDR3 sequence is CASSSNSGGYTF. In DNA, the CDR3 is TGTGCCAGCAGCTCCAATTCCGGTGGCTACACCTTC.

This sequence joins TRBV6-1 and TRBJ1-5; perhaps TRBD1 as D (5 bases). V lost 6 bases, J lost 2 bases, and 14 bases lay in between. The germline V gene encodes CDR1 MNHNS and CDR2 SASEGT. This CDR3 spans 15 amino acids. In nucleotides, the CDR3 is TGTGCCAGCAGCCAAACAGGTTCGGGCAATCAGCCCCAGCATTTT. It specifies CASSQTGSGNQPQHF.

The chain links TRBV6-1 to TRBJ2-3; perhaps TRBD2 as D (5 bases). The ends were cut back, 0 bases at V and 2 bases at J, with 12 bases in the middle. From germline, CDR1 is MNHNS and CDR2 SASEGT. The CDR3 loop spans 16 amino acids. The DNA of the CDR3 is TGTGCCAGCAGTGAAGCCGGACTTGGACCCACAGATACGCAGTATTTT. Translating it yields CASSEAGLGPTDTQYF.

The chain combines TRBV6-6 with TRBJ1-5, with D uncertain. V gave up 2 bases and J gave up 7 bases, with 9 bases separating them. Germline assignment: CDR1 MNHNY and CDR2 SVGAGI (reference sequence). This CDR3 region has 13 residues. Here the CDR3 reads CASSYGESQPQHF. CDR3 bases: TGTGCCAGCAGTTACGGGGAGTCGCAGCCCCAGCATTTT.

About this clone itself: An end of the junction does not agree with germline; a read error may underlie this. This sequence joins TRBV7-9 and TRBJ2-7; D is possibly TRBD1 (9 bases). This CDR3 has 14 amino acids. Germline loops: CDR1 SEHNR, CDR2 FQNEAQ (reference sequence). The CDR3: CSSGGPGQGHEQYF. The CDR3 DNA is TGTTCCAGCGGGGGTCCGGGACAGGGCCACGAGCAGTACTTC.

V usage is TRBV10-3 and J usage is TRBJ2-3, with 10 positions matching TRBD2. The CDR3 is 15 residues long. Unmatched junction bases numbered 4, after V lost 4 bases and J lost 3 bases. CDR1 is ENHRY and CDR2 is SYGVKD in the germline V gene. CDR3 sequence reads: CAISGVSGRTDTQYF. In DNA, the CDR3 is TGTGCCATCAGTGGAGTTAGCGGGAGGACAGATACGCAGTATTTT.

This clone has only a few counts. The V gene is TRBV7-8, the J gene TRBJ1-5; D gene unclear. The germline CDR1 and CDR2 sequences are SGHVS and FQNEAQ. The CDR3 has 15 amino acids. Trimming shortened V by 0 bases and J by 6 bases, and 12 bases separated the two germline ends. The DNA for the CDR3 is TGTGCCAGCAGCTTAGCTTGGGGTGAGGGTCAGCCCCAGCATTTT. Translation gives CASSLAWGEGQPQHF.

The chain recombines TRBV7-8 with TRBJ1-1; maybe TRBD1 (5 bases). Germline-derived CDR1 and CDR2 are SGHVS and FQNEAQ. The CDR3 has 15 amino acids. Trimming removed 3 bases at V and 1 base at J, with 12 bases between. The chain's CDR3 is CASSLAWGWNTEAFF. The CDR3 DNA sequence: TGTGCCAGCAGCTTGGCATGGGGCTGGAACACTGAAGCTTTCTTT.

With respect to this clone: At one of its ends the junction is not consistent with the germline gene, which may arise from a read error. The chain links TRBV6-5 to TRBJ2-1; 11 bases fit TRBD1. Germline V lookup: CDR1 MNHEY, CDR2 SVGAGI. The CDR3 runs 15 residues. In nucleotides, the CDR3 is TGTGTCAGCAGCCGCGGACAGGGGGCCCACAATGAGCAGTTCTTC. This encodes CVSSRGQGAHNEQFF.

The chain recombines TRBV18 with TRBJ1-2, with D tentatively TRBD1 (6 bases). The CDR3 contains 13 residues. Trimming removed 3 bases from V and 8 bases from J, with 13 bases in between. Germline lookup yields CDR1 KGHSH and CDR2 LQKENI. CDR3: CASSPDSSRGYTF. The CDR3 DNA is TGTGCCAGCTCACCGGACAGCTCCAGGGGCTACACCTTC. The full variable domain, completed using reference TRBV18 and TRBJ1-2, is NAGVMQNPRHLVRRRGQEARLRCSPMKGHSHVYWYRQLPEEGLKFMVYLQKENIIDESGMPKERFSAEFPKEGPSILRIQQVVRGDSAAYFCASSPDSSRGYTFGSGTRLTVV.